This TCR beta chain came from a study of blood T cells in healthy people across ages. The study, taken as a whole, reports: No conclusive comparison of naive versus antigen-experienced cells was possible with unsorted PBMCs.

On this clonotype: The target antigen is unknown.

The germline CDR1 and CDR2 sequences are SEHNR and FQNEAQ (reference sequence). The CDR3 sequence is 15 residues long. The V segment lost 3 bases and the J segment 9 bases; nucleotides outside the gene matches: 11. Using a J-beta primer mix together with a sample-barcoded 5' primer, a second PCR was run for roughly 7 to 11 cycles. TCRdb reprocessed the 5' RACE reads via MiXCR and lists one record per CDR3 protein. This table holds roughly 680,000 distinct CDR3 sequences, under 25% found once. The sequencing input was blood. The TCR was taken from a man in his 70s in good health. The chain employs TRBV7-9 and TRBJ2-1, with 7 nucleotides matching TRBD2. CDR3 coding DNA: TGTGCCAGCAGCTTGGTAACCAGCGGCGGGGGTGAGCAGTTCTTC. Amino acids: CASSLVTSGGGEQFF.